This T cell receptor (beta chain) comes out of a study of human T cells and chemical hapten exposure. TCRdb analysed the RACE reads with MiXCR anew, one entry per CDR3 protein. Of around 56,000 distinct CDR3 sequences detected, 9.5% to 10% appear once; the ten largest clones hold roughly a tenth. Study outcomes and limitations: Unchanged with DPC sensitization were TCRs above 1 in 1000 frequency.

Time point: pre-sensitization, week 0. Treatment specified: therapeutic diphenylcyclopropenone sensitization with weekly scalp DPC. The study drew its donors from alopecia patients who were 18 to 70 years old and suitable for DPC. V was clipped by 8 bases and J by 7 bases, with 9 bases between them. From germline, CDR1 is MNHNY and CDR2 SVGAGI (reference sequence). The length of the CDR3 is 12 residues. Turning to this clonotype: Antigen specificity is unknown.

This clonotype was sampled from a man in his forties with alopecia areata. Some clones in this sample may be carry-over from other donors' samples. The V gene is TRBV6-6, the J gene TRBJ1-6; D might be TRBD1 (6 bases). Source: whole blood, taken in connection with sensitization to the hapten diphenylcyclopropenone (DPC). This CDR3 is CASQQGNSPLHF. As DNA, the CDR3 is TGTGCCAGCCAACAGGGAAATTCACCCCTCCACTTT.